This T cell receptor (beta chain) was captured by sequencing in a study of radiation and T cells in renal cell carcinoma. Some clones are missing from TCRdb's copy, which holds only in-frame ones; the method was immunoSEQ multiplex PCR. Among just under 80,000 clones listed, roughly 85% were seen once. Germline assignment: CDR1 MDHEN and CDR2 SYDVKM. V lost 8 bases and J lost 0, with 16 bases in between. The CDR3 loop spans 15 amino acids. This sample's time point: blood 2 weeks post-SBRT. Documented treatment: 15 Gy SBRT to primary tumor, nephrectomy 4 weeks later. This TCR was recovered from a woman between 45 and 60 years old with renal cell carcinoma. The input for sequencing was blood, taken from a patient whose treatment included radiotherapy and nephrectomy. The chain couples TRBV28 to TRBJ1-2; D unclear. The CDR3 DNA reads TGTGCCAGCCTCTCTAGGGCGGGAGCTAACTATGGCTACACCTTC. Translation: CASLSRAGANYGYTF.